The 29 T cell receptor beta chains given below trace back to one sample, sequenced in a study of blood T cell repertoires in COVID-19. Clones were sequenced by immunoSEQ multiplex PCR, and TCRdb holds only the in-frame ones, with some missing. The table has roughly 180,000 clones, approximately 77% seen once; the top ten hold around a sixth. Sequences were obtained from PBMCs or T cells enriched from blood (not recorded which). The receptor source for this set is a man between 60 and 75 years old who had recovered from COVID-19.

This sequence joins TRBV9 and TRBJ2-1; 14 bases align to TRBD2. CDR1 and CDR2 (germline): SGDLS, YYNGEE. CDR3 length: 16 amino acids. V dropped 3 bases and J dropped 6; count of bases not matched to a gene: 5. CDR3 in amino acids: CASSASGLAGVNEQFF. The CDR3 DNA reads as TGTGCCAGCAGCGCCTCGGGACTAGCGGGAGTCAATGAGCAGTTCTTC.

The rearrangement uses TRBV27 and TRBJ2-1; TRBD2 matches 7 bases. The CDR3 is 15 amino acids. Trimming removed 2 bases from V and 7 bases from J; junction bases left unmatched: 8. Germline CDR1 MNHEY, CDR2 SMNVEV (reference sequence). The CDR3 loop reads CASSLERDRINEQFF. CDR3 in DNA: TGTGCCAGCAGTTTAGAGCGGGACCGAATAAATGAGCAGTTCTTC.

As DNA, the CDR3 is TGTGCCAGTAGTATGACAGGCCCCACTTCCCAGCATTTT. This codes for CASSMTGPTSQHF. The chain carries TRBV19 and TRBJ1-5, with D tentatively TRBD1 (6 bases). The CDR3 contains 13 residues. Trimming pared 3 bases from V and 11 bases from J, leaving 14 bases between. Germline V gene sequence: CDR1 LNHDA, CDR2 SQIVND (reference sequence).

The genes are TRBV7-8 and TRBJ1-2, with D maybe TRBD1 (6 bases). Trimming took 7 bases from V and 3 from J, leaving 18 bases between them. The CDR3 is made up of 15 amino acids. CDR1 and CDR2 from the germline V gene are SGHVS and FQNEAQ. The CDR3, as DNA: TGTGCCAGCACCCAAGCGGGGAGGGGGGACTATGGCTACACCTTC. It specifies CASTQAGRGDYGYTF.

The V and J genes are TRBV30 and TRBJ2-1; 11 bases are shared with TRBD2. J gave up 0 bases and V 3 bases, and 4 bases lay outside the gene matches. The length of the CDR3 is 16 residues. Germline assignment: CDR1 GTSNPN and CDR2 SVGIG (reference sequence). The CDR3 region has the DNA TGTGCCTGGAGGCTAGCGGGGGGCAGCTCCTACAATGAGCAGTTCTTC. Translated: CAWRLAGGSSYNEQFF.

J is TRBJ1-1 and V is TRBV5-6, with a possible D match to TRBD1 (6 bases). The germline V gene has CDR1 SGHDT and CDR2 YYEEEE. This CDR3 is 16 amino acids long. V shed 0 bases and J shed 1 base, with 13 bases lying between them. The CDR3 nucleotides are TGTGCCAGCAGCTTGGCAACGACAGGAGGGAACACTGAAGCTTTCTTT. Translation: CASSLATTGGNTEAFF. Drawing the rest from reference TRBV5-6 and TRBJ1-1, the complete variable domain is DAGVTQSPTHLIKTRGQQVTLRCSPKSGHDTVSWYQQALGQGPQFIFQYYEEEERQRGNFPDRFSGHQFPNYSSELNVNALLLGDSALYLCASSLATTGGNTEAFFGQGTRLTVV.

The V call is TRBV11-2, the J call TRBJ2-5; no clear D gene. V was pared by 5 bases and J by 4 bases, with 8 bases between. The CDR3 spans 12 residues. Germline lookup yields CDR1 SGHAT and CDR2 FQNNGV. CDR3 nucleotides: TGTGCCAGCAGCCCCTTTGTAGAGACCCAGTACTTC. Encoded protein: CASSPFVETQYF.

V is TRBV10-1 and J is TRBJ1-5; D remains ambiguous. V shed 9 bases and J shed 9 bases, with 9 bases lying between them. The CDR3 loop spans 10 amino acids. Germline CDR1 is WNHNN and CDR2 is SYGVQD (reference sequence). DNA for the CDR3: TGCGCCAGTGCGGGCCGGCCCCAGCATTTT. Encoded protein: CASAGRPQHF.

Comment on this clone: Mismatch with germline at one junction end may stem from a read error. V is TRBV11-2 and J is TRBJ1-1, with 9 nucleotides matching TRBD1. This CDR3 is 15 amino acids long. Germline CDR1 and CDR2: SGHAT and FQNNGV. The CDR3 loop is CASSLAGTGNAEAFF. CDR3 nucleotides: TGTGCCAGCAGCTTAGCGGGGACAGGGAACGCTGAAGCTTTCTTT.

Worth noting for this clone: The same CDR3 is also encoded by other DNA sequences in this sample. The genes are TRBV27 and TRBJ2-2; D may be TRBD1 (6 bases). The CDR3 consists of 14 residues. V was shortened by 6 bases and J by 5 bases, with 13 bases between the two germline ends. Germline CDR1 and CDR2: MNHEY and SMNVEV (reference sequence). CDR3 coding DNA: TGTGCCAGCAGCCCAGGGGTTGGAACCGGGGAGCTGTTTTTT. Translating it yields CASSPGVGTGELFF.

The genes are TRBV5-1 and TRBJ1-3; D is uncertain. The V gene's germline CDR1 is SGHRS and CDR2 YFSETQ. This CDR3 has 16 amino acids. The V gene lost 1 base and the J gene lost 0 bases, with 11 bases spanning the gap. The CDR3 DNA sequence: TGCGCCAGCAGCTTGTCAGGCAGAATCTCTGGAAACACCATATATTTT. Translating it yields CASSLSGRISGNTIYF.

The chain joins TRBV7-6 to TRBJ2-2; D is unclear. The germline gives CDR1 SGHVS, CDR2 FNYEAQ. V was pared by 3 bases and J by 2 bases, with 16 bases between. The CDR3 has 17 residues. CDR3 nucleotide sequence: TGTGCCAGCAGCTTCGAAGCCACCACTCGTAACACCGGGGAGCTGTTTTTT. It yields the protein CASSFEATTRNTGELFF.

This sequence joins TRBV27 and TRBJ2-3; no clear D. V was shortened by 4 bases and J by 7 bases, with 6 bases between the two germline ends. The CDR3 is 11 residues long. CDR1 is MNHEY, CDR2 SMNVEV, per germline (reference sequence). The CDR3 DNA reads TGTGCCAGCAGTTCCGGGTATACGCAGTATTTT. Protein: CASSSGYTQYF.

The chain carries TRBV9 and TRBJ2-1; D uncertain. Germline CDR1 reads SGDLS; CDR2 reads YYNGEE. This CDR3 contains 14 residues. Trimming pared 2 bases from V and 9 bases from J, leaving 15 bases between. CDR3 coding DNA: TGTGCCAGCAGCGTGTCGCCGGTCCTTCCTGAGCAGTTCTTC. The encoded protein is CASSVSPVLPEQFF.

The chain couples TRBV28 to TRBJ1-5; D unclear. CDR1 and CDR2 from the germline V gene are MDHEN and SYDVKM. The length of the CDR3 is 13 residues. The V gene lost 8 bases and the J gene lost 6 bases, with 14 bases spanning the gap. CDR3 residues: CASLGEEVQPQHF. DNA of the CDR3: TGTGCCAGCTTGGGTGAAGAGGTTCAGCCCCAGCATTTT.

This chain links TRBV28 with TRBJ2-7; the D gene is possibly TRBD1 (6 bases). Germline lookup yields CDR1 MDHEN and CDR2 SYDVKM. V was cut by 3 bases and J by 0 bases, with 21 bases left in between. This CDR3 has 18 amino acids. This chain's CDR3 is CASSLWGISLGASYEQYF. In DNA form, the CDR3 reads TGTGCCAGCAGTTTGTGGGGGATATCATTGGGGGCCTCCTACGAGCAGTACTTC.

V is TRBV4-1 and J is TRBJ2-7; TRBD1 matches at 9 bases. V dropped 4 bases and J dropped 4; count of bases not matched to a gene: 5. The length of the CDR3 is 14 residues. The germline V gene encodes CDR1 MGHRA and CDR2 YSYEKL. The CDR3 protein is CASSLRDRAYEQYF. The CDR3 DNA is TGCGCCAGCAGCCTCCGGGACAGGGCTTACGAGCAGTACTTC.

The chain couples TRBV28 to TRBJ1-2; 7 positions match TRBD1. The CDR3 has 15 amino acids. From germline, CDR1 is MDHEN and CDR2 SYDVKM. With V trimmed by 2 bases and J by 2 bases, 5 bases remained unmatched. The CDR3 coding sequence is TGTGCCAGCAGTTTAGGGCCAGGGGGGAACTATGGCTACACCTTC. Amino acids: CASSLGPGGNYGYTF.

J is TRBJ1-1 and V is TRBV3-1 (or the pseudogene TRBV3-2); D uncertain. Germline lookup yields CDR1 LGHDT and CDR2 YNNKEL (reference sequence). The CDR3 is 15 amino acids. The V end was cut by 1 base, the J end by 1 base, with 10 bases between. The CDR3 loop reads CASSQASSGNTEAFF. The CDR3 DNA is TGTGCCAGCAGCCAAGCCTCCTCAGGGAACACTGAAGCTTTCTTT.

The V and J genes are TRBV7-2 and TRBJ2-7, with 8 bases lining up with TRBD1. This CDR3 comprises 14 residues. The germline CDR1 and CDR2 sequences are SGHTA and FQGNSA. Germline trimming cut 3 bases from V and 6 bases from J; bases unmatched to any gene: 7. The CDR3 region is CASSLVDRGSEQYF. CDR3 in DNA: TGTGCCAGCAGCTTGGTCGACAGGGGCAGCGAGCAGTACTTC.

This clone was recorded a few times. The CDR3 protein is CASSQDYRGEYGYTF. CDR3 in DNA: TGTGCCAGCAGCCAAGATTACAGGGGGGAGTATGGCTACACCTTC. V gene TRBV4-2 combines with J gene TRBJ1-2, with 8 bases matching TRBD1. The CDR3 sequence is 15 residues long. The V segment lost 0 bases and the J segment 5 bases; nucleotides outside the gene matches: 5. The germline gives CDR1 LGHNA, CDR2 YNFKEQ.

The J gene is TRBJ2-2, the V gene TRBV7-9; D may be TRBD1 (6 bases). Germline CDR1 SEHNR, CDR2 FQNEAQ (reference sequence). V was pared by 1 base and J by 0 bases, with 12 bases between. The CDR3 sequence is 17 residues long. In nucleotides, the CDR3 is TGTGCCAGCAGCTTAGAATGGGGGCAAGCGAACACCGGGGAGCTGTTTTTT. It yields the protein CASSLEWGQANTGELFF.

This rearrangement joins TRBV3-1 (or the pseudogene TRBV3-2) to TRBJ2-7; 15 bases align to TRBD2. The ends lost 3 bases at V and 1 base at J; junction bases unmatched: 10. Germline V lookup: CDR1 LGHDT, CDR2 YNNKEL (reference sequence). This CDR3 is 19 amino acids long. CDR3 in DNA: TGTGCCAGCAGCCAGAGCGGGACTAGCGGGGGGTACCTGTCCTACGAGCAGTACTTC. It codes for CASSQSGTSGGYLSYEQYF.

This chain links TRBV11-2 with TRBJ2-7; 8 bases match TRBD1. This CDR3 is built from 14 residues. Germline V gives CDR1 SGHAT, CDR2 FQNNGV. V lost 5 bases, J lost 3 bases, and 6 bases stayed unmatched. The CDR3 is CASSLAGQGYEQYF. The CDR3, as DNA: TGTGCCAGCAGCCTCGCCGGACAGGGCTACGAGCAGTACTTC.

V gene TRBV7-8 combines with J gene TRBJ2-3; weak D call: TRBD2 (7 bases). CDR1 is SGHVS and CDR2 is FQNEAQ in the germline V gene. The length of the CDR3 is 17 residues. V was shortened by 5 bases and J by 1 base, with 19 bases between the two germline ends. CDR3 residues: CASSAISGGTRTDTQYF. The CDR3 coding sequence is TGTGCCAGCAGCGCTATTTCGGGGGGCACCCGCACAGATACGCAGTATTTT.

CDR3 sequence reads: CATTRGSGGSQETQYF. CDR3 bases: TGTGCCACCACCCGAGGTAGCGGGGGGTCACAAGAGACCCAGTACTTC. The V and J genes are TRBV3-1 (or the pseudogene TRBV3-2) and TRBJ2-5; TRBD2 matches 10 bases. There are 16 residues in the CDR3. Trimming took 10 bases from V and 2 from J; bases not matched to a gene: 13. Germline-derived CDR1 and CDR2 are LGHDT and YNNKEL (reference sequence).

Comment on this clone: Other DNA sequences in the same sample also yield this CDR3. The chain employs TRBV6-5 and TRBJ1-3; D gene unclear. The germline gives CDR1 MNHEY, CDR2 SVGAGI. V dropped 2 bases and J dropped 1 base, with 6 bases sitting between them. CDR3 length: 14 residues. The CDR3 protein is CASSYRGSGNTIYF. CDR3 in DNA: TGTGCCAGCAGTTACCGCGGGTCTGGAAACACCATATATTTT.

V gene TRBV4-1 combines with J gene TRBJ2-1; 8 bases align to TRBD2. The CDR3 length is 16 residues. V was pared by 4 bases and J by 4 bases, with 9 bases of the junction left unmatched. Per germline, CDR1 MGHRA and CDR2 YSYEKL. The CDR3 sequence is CASSPEERGQYNEQFF. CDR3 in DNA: TGCGCCAGCAGCCCCGAGGAGCGGGGGCAGTACAATGAGCAGTTCTTC.

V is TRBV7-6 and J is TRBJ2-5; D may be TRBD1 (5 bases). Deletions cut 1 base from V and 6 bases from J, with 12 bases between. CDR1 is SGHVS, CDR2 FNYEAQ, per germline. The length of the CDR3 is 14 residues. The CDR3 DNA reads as TGTGCCAGCAGCTTAGACGGACAAATGAAGACCCAGTACTTC. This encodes CASSLDGQMKTQYF.